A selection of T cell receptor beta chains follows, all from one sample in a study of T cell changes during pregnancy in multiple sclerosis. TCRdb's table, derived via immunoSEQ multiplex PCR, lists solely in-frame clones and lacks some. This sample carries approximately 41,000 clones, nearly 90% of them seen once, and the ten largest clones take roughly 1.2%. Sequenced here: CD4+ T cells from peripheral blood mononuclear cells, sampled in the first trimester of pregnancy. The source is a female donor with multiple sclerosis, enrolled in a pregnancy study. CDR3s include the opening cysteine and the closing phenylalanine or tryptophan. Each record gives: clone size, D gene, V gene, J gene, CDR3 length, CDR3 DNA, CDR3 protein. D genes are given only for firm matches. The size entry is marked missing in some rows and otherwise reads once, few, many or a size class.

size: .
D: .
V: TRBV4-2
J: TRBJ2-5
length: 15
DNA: TGTGCCAGCAGCCAAGTTAGTCAGGGTCTGGAGACCCAGTACTTC
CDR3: CASSQVSQGLETQYF

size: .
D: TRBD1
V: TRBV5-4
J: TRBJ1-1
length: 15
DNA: TGTGCCAGCAGCTCGACAGGGGCGCTTAGCACTGAAGCTTTCTTT
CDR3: CASSSTGALSTEAFF

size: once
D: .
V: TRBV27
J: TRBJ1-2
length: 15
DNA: TGTGCCAGCAGTTTATACCCCTCGGTGTTCTATGGCTACACCTTC
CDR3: CASSLYPSVFYGYTF

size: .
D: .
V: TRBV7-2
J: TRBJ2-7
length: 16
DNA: TGTGCCAGCAGCCGTCTCCGGGCCCAGGGGTCGGGCGAGCAGTACTTC
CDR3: CASSRLRAQGSGEQYF

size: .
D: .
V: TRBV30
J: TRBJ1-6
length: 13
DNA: TGTGCCGGACAGAGGATTGATAATTCACCCCTCCACTTT
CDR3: CAGQRIDNSPLHF

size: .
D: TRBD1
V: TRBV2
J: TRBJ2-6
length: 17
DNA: TGTGCCAGCAGGGGGGACAGCTTAGGTTCTGGGGCCAACGTCCTGACTTTC
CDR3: CASRGDSLGSGANVLTF

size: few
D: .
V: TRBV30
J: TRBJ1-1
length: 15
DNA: TGTGCCTGGAAAAGGGGTTCGGACGTGAACACTGAAGCTTTCTTT
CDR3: CAWKRGSDVNTEAFF

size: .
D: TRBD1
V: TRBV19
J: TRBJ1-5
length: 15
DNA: TGTGCCAGTAGTATACGGGACAGGGAAAATCAGCCCCAGCATTTT
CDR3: CASSIRDRENQPQHF

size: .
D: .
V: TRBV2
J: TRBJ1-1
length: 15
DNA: TGTGCCAGCAGTGAACAGGCCCCGGGGGACACTGAAGCTTTCTTT
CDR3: CASSEQAPGDTEAFF

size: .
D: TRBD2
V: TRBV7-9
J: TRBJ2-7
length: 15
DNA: TGTGCCAGCAGCGAAGAGCCGGGACTAGCGGGAACCTGTTACTTC
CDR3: CASSEEPGLAGTCYF

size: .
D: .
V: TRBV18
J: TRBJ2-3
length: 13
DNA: TGTGCCAGCTCACCACTACAGACAGATACGCAGTATTTT
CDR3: CASSPLQTDTQYF

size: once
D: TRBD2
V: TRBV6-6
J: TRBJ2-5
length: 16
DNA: TGTGCCAGCAGAACCTGGAGCGGGAGGGCCAGGGAGACCCAGTACTTC
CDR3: CASRTWSGRARETQYF

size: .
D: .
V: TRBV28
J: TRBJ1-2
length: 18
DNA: TGTGCCAGCAGTTTAGGCTCGCGGCGGGTCCGGGGAGCCTATGGCTACACCTTC
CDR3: CASSLGSRRVRGAYGYTF

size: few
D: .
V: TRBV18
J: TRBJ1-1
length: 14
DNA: TGTGCCAGCTCGACCACGGAGGAGGACACTGAAGCTTTCTTT
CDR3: CASSTTEEDTEAFF

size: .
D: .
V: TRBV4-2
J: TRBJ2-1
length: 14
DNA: TGTGCCAGCAGCCTCTGGGCCTATCACAATGAGCAGTTCTTC
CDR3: CASSLWAYHNEQFF

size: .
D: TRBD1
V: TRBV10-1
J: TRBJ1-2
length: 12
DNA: TGCGCCAGCAGCTCGGGACAGTATGGCTACACCTTC
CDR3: CASSSGQYGYTF

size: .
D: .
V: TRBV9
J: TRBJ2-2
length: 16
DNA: TGTGCCAGCAGCCCTGGGGCCGGAGCGAACACCGGGGAGCTGTTTTTT
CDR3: CASSPGAGANTGELFF

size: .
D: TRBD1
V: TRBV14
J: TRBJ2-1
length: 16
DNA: TGTGCCAGCAGCCAAGACGGGACAGGTGGTTACAATGAGCAGTTCTTC
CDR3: CASSQDGTGGYNEQFF

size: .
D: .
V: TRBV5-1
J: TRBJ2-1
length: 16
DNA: TGCGCCAGCGCCCTTGGCGGTACCAGCTCCTACAATGAGCAGTTCTTC
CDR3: CASALGGTSSYNEQFF

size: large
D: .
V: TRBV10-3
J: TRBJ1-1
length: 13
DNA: TGTGCCATCAGAGGTGGGGAGGGGACTGAAGCTTTCTTT
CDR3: CAIRGGEGTEAFF

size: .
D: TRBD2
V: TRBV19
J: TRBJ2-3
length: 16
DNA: TGTGCCAGTAGTGGCGGGAGGGCCTTCAGCACAGATACGCAGTATTTT
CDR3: CASSGGRAFSTDTQYF

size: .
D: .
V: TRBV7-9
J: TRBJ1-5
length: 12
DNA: TGTGCCAGCAGCTTTACAAATCAGCCCCAGCATTTT
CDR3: CASSFTNQPQHF

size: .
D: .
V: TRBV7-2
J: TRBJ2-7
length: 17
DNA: TGTGCCAGCAGCTTAGTTGTAGGAGGGGCCACGAGCTACGAGCAGTACTTC
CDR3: CASSLVVGGATSYEQYF

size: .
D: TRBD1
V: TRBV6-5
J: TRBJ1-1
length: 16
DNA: TGTGCCAGCAGTTACTCGACAGGGAACCTGAACACTGAAGCTTTCTTT
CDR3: CASSYSTGNLNTEAFF

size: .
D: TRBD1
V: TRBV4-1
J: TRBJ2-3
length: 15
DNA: TGCGCCAGCAGCCAGTACAGGGGGCCGACAGATACGCAGTATTTT
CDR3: CASSQYRGPTDTQYF

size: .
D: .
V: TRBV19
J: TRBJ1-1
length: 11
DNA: TGTGCCAGTAGGACACCCAGGGAAGCTTTCTTT
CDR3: CASRTPREAFF

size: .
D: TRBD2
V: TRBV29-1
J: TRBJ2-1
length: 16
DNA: TGCAGCGTTGATGTTGTGGGCGGGAGGGCCACGAATGAGCAGTTCTTC
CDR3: CSVDVVGGRATNEQFF

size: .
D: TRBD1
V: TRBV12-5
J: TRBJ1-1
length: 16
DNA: TGTGCTAGTGGTTTTTCCCCGGGACAGGGTAGGACTGAAGCTTTCTTT
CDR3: CASGFSPGQGRTEAFF

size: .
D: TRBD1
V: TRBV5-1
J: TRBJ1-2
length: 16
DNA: TGCGCCAGCAGCTGGGGGGACAGGGGGCAGATCTATGGCTACACCTTC
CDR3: CASSWGDRGQIYGYTF